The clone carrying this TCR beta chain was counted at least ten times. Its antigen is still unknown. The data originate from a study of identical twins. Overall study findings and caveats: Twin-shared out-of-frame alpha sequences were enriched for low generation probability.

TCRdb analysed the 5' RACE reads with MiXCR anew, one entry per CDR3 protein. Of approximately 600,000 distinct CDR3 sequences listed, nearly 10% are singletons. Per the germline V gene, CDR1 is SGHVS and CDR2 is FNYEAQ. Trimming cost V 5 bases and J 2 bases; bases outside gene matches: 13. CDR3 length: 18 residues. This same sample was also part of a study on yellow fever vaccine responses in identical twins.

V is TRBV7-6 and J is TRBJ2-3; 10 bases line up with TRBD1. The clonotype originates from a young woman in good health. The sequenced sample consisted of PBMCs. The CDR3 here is CASSGDRGLSQDTDTQYF. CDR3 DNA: TGTGCCAGCAGCGGGGACAGGGGACTCTCCCAGGACACAGATACGCAGTATTTT. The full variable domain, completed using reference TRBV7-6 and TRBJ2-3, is GAGVSQSPRYKVTKRGQDVALRCDPISGHVSLYWYRQALGQGPEFLTYFNYEAQQDKSGLPNDRFSAERPEGSISTLTIQRTEQRDSAMYRCASSGDRGLSQDTDTQYFGPGTRLTVL.